One sample yielded the 10 T cell receptor beta chains listed below, sequenced in a study of OX40 agonist ivuxolimab in advanced cancers. Measured with immunoSEQ multiplex PCR; TCRdb has only the in-frame clones, and not every one. Here the sample spans about 62,000 clones, around 74% being singletons. Here the sequenced sample was CD4+ or CD8+ T cells sorted from blood, taken in a trial of the OX40 agonist ivuxolimab. These receptors were obtained from an adult with an advanced solid tumor such as melanoma, head and neck, liver or kidney cancer.

The V call is TRBV29-1, the J call TRBJ2-2, with D tentatively TRBD1 (6 bases). Germline V gene lookup returns CDR1 SQVTM and CDR2 ANQGSEA. The V gene lost 7 bases and the J gene lost 0 bases, with 12 bases spanning the gap. The CDR3 runs 14 residues. Here the CDR3 DNA reads TGCAGCGCCAGAAGGGGGACGAACACCGGGGAGCTGTTTTTT. Protein product: CSARRGTNTGELFF.

In its sample, this clone was seen a few times. The chain links TRBV5-1 to TRBJ1-1; tentatively, D is TRBD1 (6 bases). Looked up from germline, CDR1 is SGHRS and CDR2 is YFSETQ. V lost 4 bases, J lost 1 base, and 11 bases lay in between. This CDR3 spans 14 amino acids. CDR3 region: CASSPTGENTEAFF. For the CDR3, the DNA is TGCGCCAGCAGCCCGACAGGAGAGAACACTGAAGCTTTCTTT.

V is TRBV5-4 and J is TRBJ1-3; TRBD1 might be the D (6 bases). V dropped 4 bases and J dropped 2 bases, with 13 bases sitting between them. This CDR3 has 15 amino acids. Germline V gene lookup returns CDR1 SGHNT and CDR2 YYREEE (reference sequence). The CDR3 DNA follows: TGTGCCAGCAGCAAAATGGACAGAACTGGAAACACCATATATTTT. It translates to CASSKMDRTGNTIYF.

This sequence joins TRBV5-8 and TRBJ2-3; D is possibly TRBD2 (6 bases). Germline CDR1 reads SGHTS; CDR2 reads YDEGEE. V was cut by 0 bases and J by 4 bases, with 18 bases left in between. The CDR3 contains 17 residues. This CDR3 is CASSLAVGGVRADTQYF. CDR3 nucleotides: TGTGCCAGCAGCTTGGCCGTGGGGGGAGTTCGGGCAGATACGCAGTATTTT.

The chain combines TRBV6-5 with TRBJ2-1; TRBD1 or TRBD2 may be the D gene (5 bases each). V was shortened by 6 bases and J by 15 bases, with 15 bases between the two germline ends. Germline CDR1 MNHEY, CDR2 SVGAGI. CDR3 length: 11 residues. As DNA, the CDR3 is TGTGCCAGCAGAAGGGACGCCAGTCTGTTCTTC. This gives the protein CASRRDASLFF.

This clone came up once. The J gene is TRBJ2-7, the V gene TRBV9; 8 bases fit TRBD2. The CDR3 length is 15 residues. Per germline, CDR1 SGDLS and CDR2 YYNGEE. V shed 4 bases and J 6 bases; nucleotides not matched to a gene: 12. The CDR3 spells CASSLTPGLVSEQYF. The CDR3 region has the DNA TGTGCCAGCAGCCTTACACCGGGACTAGTAAGCGAGCAGTACTTC.

Comments on this clone: Other DNA sequences from this sample encode an identical CDR3 as well. The J gene is TRBJ2-6, the V gene TRBV28; perhaps TRBD2 as D (6 bases). Germline V gene sequence: CDR1 MDHEN, CDR2 SYDVKM. The CDR3 covers 15 residues. Deletions cut 6 bases from V and 2 bases from J, with 11 bases between. This CDR3 reads CASSLGGAGANVLTF. The CDR3 nucleotides read TGTGCCAGCAGCCTCGGGGGAGCTGGGGCCAACGTCCTGACTTTC.

This rearrangement joins TRBV6-5 to TRBJ1-1, with 7 bases that match TRBD1. Trimming at V came to 2 bases and at J to 6 bases, leaving 6 bases not matched to a gene. In germline, CDR1 is MNHEY, CDR2 SVGAGI. The CDR3 extends over 14 amino acids. The CDR3 region is CASSYGRGYPEAFF. The CDR3, as DNA: TGTGCCAGCAGTTACGGCAGGGGGTACCCTGAAGCTTTCTTT.

The V and J genes are TRBV4-2 and TRBJ1-4; 11 bases line up with TRBD1. Germline-derived CDR1 and CDR2 are LGHNA and YNFKEQ. V dropped 0 bases and J dropped 3; count of bases not matched to a gene: 6. The CDR3 spans 18 residues. In DNA form, the CDR3 reads TGTGCCAGCAGCCAAGATGGGACAGGGGGTAGTGCTAATGAAAAACTGTTTTTT. Translation gives CASSQDGTGGSANEKLFF.

This clone was seen once. This chain links TRBV6-1 with TRBJ2-7; 8 positions match TRBD1. Per germline, CDR1 MNHNS and CDR2 SASEGT. CDR3 length equals 13 residues. V shed 3 bases and J 2 bases; nucleotides not matched to a gene: 0. The CDR3 DNA sequence: TGTGCCAGCAGTGACAGGGGGCCCTACGAGCAGTACTTC. As protein: CASSDRGPYEQYF.